Given below is one T cell receptor (beta chain) in context. Its antigen is not known. The time point: pre-treatment baseline. Samples come from before therapy and from week 3 after the first blockade cycle. Prior systemic cancer therapy, immunosuppressant use and other active malignancies excluded patients. This entry is derived from a study of blood T cell dynamics during melanoma immunotherapy. As for the study in general: Patients with metastatic melanoma got pembrolizumab or nivolumab-ipilimumab as first-line care.

Assay: immunoSEQ multiplex PCR; the TCRdb copy retains only in-frame clones and omits some. The sample includes about 13,000 clones, roughly nine tenths of them seen just once. Study-level findings and limits: Cell-free DNA CDR3 sequences most resembled the immune-effector CD8+ subset, which was also most clonal.

CDR3 length: 17 residues. V was pared by 0 bases and J by 2 bases, with 13 bases between. From germline, CDR1 is LNHNV and CDR2 YYDKDF (reference sequence). The sequenced sample was effector memory CD8+ T cells from blood, obtained from a patient treated with checkpoint blockade. The TCR was taken from a human donor with melanoma. The chain carries TRBV15 and TRBJ2-2; D gene ambiguous. The CDR3 loop reads CATSRDLVTPNTGELFF. As DNA, the CDR3 is TGTGCCACCAGCAGAGATCTCGTGACACCAAACACCGGGGAGCTGTTTTTT.